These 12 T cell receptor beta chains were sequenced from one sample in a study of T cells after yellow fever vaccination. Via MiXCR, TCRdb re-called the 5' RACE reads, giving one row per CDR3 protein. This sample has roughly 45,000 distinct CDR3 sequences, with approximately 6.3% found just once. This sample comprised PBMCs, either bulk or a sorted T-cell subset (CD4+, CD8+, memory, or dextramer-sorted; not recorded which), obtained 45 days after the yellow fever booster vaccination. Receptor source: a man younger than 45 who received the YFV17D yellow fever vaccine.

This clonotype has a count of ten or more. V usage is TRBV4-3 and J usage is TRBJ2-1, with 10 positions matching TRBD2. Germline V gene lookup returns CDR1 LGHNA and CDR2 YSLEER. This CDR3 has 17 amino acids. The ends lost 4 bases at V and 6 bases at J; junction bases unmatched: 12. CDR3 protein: CASSLQDSGRIVNEQFF. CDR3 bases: TGCGCCAGCAGCCTACAAGATAGCGGGAGGATAGTCAATGAGCAGTTCTTC.

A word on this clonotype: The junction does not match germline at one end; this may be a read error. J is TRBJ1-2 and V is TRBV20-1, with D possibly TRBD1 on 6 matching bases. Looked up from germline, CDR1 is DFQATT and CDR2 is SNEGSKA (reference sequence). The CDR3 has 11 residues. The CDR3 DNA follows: TGCAGTGCTAGAGGAAATAGGGGGGGCGCCTTC. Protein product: CSARGNRGGAF.

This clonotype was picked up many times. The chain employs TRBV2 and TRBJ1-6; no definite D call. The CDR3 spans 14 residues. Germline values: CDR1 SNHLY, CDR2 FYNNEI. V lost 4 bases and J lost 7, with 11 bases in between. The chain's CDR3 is CASSGLRQNSPLHF. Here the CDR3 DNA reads TGTGCCAGCAGTGGGTTACGTCAAAATTCACCCCTCCACTTT.

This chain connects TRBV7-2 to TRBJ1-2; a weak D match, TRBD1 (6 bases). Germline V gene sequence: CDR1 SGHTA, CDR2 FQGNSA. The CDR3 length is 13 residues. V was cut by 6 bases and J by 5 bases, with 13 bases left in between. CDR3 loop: CASRPTGKYGYTF. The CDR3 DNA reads TGTGCCAGCAGACCTACAGGGAAGTATGGCTACACCTTC.

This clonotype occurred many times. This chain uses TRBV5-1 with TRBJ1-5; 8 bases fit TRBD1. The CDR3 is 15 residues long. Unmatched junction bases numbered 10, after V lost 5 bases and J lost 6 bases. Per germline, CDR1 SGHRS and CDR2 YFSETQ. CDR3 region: CASSQGAGVSQPQHF. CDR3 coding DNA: TGCGCCAGCAGTCAGGGGGCGGGCGTTAGTCAGCCCCAGCATTTT.

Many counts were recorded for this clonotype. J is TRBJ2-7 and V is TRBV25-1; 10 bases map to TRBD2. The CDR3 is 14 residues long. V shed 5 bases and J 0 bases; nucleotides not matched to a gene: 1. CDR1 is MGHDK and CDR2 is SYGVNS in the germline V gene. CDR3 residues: CASSPSGGSYEQYF. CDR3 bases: TGTGCCAGCAGTCCTAGCGGGGGCTCCTACGAGCAGTACTTC.

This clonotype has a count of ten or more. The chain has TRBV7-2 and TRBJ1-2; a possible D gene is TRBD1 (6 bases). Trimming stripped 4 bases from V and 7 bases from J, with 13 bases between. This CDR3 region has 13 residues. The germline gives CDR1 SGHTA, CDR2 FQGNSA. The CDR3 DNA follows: TGTGCCAGCAGCTCCCGGGACACTCGTGGCTACACCTTC. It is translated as CASSSRDTRGYTF.

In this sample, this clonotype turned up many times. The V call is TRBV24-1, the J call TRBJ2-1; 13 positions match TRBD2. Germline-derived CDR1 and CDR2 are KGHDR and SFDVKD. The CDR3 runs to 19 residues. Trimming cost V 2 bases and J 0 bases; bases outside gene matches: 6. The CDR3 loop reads CATSDSGLAGYSSYNEQFF. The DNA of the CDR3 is TGTGCCACCAGTGATTCGGGACTAGCGGGATATAGCTCCTACAATGAGCAGTTCTTC.

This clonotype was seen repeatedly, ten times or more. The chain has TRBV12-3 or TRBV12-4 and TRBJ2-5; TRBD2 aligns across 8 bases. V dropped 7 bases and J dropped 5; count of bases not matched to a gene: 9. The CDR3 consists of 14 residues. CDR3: CASNRGGSGETQYF. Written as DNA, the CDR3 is TGTGCCAGCAATCGGGGGGGGAGTGGGGAGACCCAGTACTTC.

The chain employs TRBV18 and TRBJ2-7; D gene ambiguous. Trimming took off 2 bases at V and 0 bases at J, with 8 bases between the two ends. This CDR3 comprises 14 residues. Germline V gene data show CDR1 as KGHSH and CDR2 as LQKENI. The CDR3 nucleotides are TGTGCCAGCTCACCAAAAGTGAACTCCTACGAGCAGTACTTC. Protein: CASSPKVNSYEQYF.

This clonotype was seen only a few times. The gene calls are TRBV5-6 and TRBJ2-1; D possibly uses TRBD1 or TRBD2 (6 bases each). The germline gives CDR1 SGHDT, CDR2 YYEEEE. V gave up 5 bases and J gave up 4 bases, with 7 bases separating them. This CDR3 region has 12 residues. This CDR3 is CASRGGYNEQFF. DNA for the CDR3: TGTGCCAGCAGAGGGGGGTACAATGAGCAGTTCTTC.

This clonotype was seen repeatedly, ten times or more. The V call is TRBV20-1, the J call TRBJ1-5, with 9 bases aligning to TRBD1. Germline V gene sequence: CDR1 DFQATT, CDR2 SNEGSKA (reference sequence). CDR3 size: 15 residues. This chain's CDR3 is CSLDPGQGITQPQHF. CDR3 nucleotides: TGCAGCCTAGACCCGGGACAGGGAATCACTCAGCCCCAGCATTTT.